These 6 T cell receptor beta chains were sequenced from one sample in a study of T-cell memory formation after mild COVID-19. TCRdb itself ran the 5' RACE reads through MiXCR, one entry per CDR3 protein. The sample holds about 350,000 distinct CDR3 sequences, roughly an eighth seen once. The specimen sequenced was PBMCs or a T cell subset sorted from them (not recorded which). These receptors came from a young man who had mild COVID-19 (a few samples of this study predate the infection). Cell type and time point are not known.

This clonotype was recorded a few times. This rearrangement joins TRBV5-1 to TRBJ1-1; D perhaps matches TRBD1 (5 bases). Germline V gives CDR1 SGHRS, CDR2 YFSETQ. Trimming removed 0 bases at V and 1 base at J, with 10 bases between. CDR3 size: 15 residues. CDR3 DNA sequence: TGCGCCAGCAGCTTGGGTCCGACAGCGAACACTGAAGCTTTCTTT. Translating gives CASSLGPTANTEAFF.

The chain has TRBV30 and TRBJ1-2; 7 bases are shared with TRBD1. Germline loops: CDR1 GTSNPN, CDR2 SVGIG (reference sequence). The CDR3 has 13 residues. After removal of 4 bases from V and 2 bases from J, the junction contained 4 bases not matched to a gene. The CDR3 sequence: CAWKRGQNYGYTF. Written as DNA, the CDR3 is TGTGCCTGGAAAAGGGGACAGAACTATGGCTACACCTTC.

This clonotype was counted between two and nine times. V and J are TRBV6-6 and TRBJ1-1; D is unresolved. The ends were cut back, 8 bases at V and 6 bases at J, with 10 bases in the middle. The germline V gene encodes CDR1 MNHNY and CDR2 SVGAGI (reference sequence). This CDR3 is 11 amino acids long. Written as DNA, the CDR3 is TGTGCCAGCCAGAGTGGCGCTGAAGCTTTCTTT. The encoded protein is CASQSGAEAFF.

This clonotype was observed a handful of times. The chain is built from TRBV7-2 and TRBJ2-1; D is possibly TRBD2 (5 bases). There are 12 residues in the CDR3. From germline, CDR1 is SGHTA and CDR2 FQGNSA. V lost 2 bases, J lost 12 bases, and 11 bases lay in between. Written as DNA, the CDR3 is TGTGCCAGCAGCTTATACTCTGGGAGGCAGTTCTTC. Protein product: CASSLYSGRQFF.

This sequence joins TRBV15 and TRBJ2-5; D assignment may be TRBD1 or TRBD2 (6 bases each). Trimming took off 6 bases at V and 5 bases at J, with 10 bases between the two ends. Germline CDR1 reads LNHNV; CDR2 reads YYDKDF (reference sequence). The CDR3 extends over 12 amino acids. CDR3 bases: TGTGCCACCAGGAGGGGGAGGGAGACCCAGTACTTC. Encoded protein: CATRRGRETQYF.

This chain uses TRBV7-9 with TRBJ2-4, with D possibly matching TRBD2 (5 bases). V dropped 1 base and J dropped 7 bases, with 8 bases sitting between them. Germline loops: CDR1 SEHNR, CDR2 FQNEAQ (reference sequence). This CDR3 has 13 residues. CDR3 sequence (DNA): TGTGCCAGCAGCTTAGTAGGGAGTAACATTCAGTACTTC. It specifies CASSLVGSNIQYF.